This T cell receptor (beta chain) stems from a study of cytomegalovirus exposure and HLA in healthy donors. Study-wide background: Within the Caucasian-associated ancestry cluster were around 81% of the approximately 400 genotyped donors.

Primers included in the PCR were 60 Vbeta and 13 Jbeta primers. Measured with immunoSEQ multiplex PCR; TCRdb has only the in-frame clones, and not every one. The sample includes approximately 190,000 clones, around three quarters of them seen just once. This clone occurred once. The antigen is unknown. The CDR3 runs to 11 residues. Germline V CDR1 and CDR2: SQVTM, ANQGSEA. Deletions cut 5 bases from V and 7 bases from J, with 9 bases between. Study-wide results and limits: Associated with HLA alleles at 0.05 false discovery rate in a later analysis were 16,951 TCR beta sequences. In a later analysis, DRB1 alleles had the most associated TCRs; HLA-C alleles the fewest. Productive rates of about 87% or about 30% were seen for most TCR beta V segments in an earlier analysis.

The rearrangement joins TRBV29-1 to TRBJ2-1; the D gene is possibly TRBD1 (6 bases). This receptor was taken from a woman in her thirties in good health and CMV-seropositive. What was sequenced was PBMCs. The CDR3 nucleotides read TGCAGCGTTCTCAGGGGAAATGAGCAGTTCTTC. Protein sequence: CSVLRGNEQFF.